This T cell receptor beta chain was captured by sequencing in a study of T cell repertoires in cytomegalovirus infection (dated by TCRdb to between 2018 and 2021). Concerning the study at large: Recently identified HLA-C-restricted CMV epitopes, whose presentation resists viral immunomodulation, were targeted by peptide stimulations together with well-studied HLA-B-restricted epitopes. Because public TCR beta signatures pointed to carriage of CMV infection together with the matching HLA type, the HLA type of each donor mattered for the analysis. The investigation overall reported the following: Cumulative frequency of public TCR beta family members discriminated carriers of CMV infection plus the relevant HLA type in this cohort and an independent approximately 340-donor cohort. The ex vivo response was dominated by HLA-C-restricted CMV-specific TCR beta clonotypes, and the single most frequent clonotype in two of eight donors was supplied by these HLA-C-restricted clonotypes.

Cut back by 5 bases and 2 bases, the V and J ends lie 13 bases apart. CDR1 and CDR2, looked up from the germline V gene, are SGHTA and FQGNSA. Including cysteine and phenylalanine, the CDR3 has 15 amino acids. Only the CDR3 portion is preserved as DNA: 45 bases, with reading frame beginning at the first base. The sample's treatment or condition label, decoded: in vitro stimulation with specific CMV peptide epitopes to enrich CMV-specific T cells. TCRdb names Illumina HiSeq 1500 as the instrument used. TCRdb applied fastp at Q25 and MiXCR to the public reads, then kept only in-frame beta chains. Under each unique CDR3 protein, matching rows form one entry showing the most common genes and DNA. The sample table records over 250,000 distinct CDR3 sequences; 20% to 25% of these occur just once. The top ten constitute roughly a fifth of the sample. This clonotype was found many times. Its antigen is currently not known. There are no base qualities to consult, and no much larger clone falls within one base.

The sequencing here drew on cultured PBMCs, taken from culture after CMV antigen stimulation. The TCR originated in a human donor in good health (CMV status not recorded). Some clones in this sample may be carry-over from other donors' samples. The chain was built from TRBV7-2 and TRBJ1-5, with TRBD1 tentatively as D gene (6 bases match). The sequence in DNA is TGTGCCAGCAGCCCCACAGGGCAGGGCAATCAGCCCCAGCATTTT. Protein translation: CASSPTGQGNQPQHF.